This is a list of T cell receptor beta chains from one sample in a study of control samples from healthy donors and cancer patients. The method was immunoSEQ multiplex PCR; TCRdb's version includes in-frame clones alone and lacks a portion of them. The sample lists over 80,000 clones, roughly 78% occurring once. Sequencing was carried out using blood. The receptors originated from a man aged 55-75 years in good health. Both conserved end residues are part of each CDR3. A D gene is named only where the DNA matches it firmly. The size field is filled for only some rows; it gives once, few, many or a size class.

d_gene: NA; v_gene: TRBV6-5; abundance: NA; j_gene: TRBJ2-7; CDR3aa: CASGVRGYEQYF; CDR3nt: TGTGCCAGCGGGGTCAGGGGCTACGAGCAGTACTTC
d_gene: NA; v_gene: TRBV28; abundance: few; j_gene: TRBJ2-7; CDR3aa: CASSLLGLEQYF; CDR3nt: TGTGCCAGCAGTTTATTGGGGTTGGAGCAGTACTTC
d_gene: NA; v_gene: TRBV19; abundance: NA; j_gene: TRBJ1-5; CDR3aa: CASMRRADSNQPQHF; CDR3nt: TGTGCCAGTATGAGGCGTGCCGATAGCAATCAGCCCCAGCATTTT
d_gene: NA; v_gene: TRBV30; abundance: NA; j_gene: TRBJ1-6; CDR3aa: CAWTPLGGNSYNSPLHF; CDR3nt: TGTGCCTGGACCCCCCTGGGGGGCAACTCCTATAATTCACCCCTCCACTTT
d_gene: NA; v_gene: TRBV5-6; abundance: NA; j_gene: TRBJ2-1; CDR3aa: CASSVFRVGAEQFF; CDR3nt: TGTGCCAGCAGCGTATTTCGGGTTGGGGCTGAGCAGTTCTTC
d_gene: TRBD1; v_gene: TRBV23-1; abundance: NA; j_gene: TRBJ2-7; CDR3aa: CASRDREAYEQYF; CDR3nt: TGCGCCAGCCGGGACAGGGAGGCCTACGAGCAGTACTTC
d_gene: TRBD1; v_gene: TRBV2; abundance: NA; j_gene: TRBJ2-7; CDR3aa: CASSGQGTYEQYF; CDR3nt: TGTGCCAGCAGTGGACAGGGGACCTACGAGCAGTACTTC
d_gene: TRBD1; v_gene: TRBV6-5; abundance: NA; j_gene: TRBJ2-7; CDR3aa: CASSRTGGGYEQYF; CDR3nt: TGTGCCAGCAGTCGGACAGGGGGCGGCTACGAGCAGTACTTC
d_gene: TRBD2; v_gene: TRBV9; abundance: NA; j_gene: TRBJ2-3; CDR3aa: CASSVGAGGNTDTQYF; CDR3nt: TGTGCCAGCAGCGTAGGAGCGGGAGGGAACACAGATACGCAGTATTTT
d_gene: NA; v_gene: TRBV19; abundance: NA; j_gene: TRBJ1-6; CDR3aa: CASSIPAGGFLHF; CDR3nt: TGTGCCAGTAGTATTCCGGCCGGCGGCTTCCTCCACTTT
d_gene: NA; v_gene: TRBV7-8; abundance: NA; j_gene: TRBJ2-7; CDR3aa: CASSAVGRSYEQYF; CDR3nt: TGTGCCAGCAGCGCGGTCGGCCGCTCCTACGAGCAGTACTTC
d_gene: TRBD1; v_gene: TRBV29-1; abundance: NA; j_gene: TRBJ2-7; CDR3aa: CSVEDLEGALPYEQYF; CDR3nt: TGCAGCGTTGAAGATCTTGAGGGGGCGCTCCCCTACGAGCAGTACTTC
d_gene: TRBD2; v_gene: TRBV4-1; abundance: NA; j_gene: TRBJ2-3; CDR3aa: CASSHRTSTSGGPDTQYF; CDR3nt: TGCGCCAGCAGCCACCGGACCTCGACTAGCGGGGGGCCAGATACGCAGTATTTT
d_gene: TRBD1; v_gene: TRBV15; abundance: NA; j_gene: TRBJ1-2; CDR3aa: CATSREQGMGGYTF; CDR3nt: TGTGCCACCAGCAGAGAACAGGGGATGGGTGGCTACACCTTC
d_gene: NA; v_gene: TRBV5-1; abundance: few; j_gene: TRBJ2-3; CDR3aa: CASRPGAGGTDTQYF; CDR3nt: TGCGCCAGCAGACCCGGGGCGGGCGGCACAGATACGCAGTATTTT
d_gene: NA; v_gene: TRBV3-1/TRBV3-2; abundance: NA; j_gene: TRBJ2-1; CDR3aa: CASSPGRRVSYNEQFF; CDR3nt: TGTGCCAGCAGCCCTGGACGGAGAGTCTCCTACAATGAGCAGTTCTTC
d_gene: NA; v_gene: TRBV7-9; abundance: NA; j_gene: TRBJ2-3; CDR3aa: CASSLWRTDTQYF; CDR3nt: TGTGCCAGCAGCTTATGGAGGACAGATACGCAGTATTTT